The subject of this entry is one TCR beta chain. 60 Vbeta and 13 Jbeta primers were used in PCR. Only in-frame clones appear in the TCRdb table, and some are missing; sequencing was by immunoSEQ multiplex PCR. The profile covers 150,000 or so clones, with 65% to 80% appearing a single time and 3% to 3.5% taken by the ten largest. This CDR3 is 14 amino acids long. The V and J ends lost 4 bases and 1 base, in that order; junction bases with no gene match: 3. Germline values: CDR1 SGHRS, CDR2 YFSETQ. The sample originates from a study of cytomegalovirus exposure and HLA in healthy donors. Study information: Samples from HLA-typed donors yielded approximately 80 million unique TCRs in an early data release.

V gene TRBV5-1 combines with J gene TRBJ1-1, with 8 bases identical to TRBD1. The sequence was obtained from a male donor in good health and CMV-seronegative. The sequenced material came from PBMCs. CDR3 nucleotides: TGCGCCAGCAGCCTCCAGGGGGCGAACACTGAAGCTTTCTTT. It specifies CASSLQGANTEAFF.